A selection of T cell receptor beta chains follows, all from one sample in a study of response to subunit inactivated influenza vaccine. TCRdb recomputed calls from the RT-PCR reads with MiXCR, one row per CDR3 protein. The repertoire consists of about 650,000 distinct CDR3 sequences, with approximately 15% occurring once and the leading ten covering 6% to 9.5%. The sample here was PBMCs from blood, taken 14 to 15 days before vaccination. Receptors were obtained from a man aged 45-65 years who received an inactivated influenza vaccine. Both conserved end residues are part of each CDR3. Fields, in order: clone size, V gene, D gene, J gene, CDR3 protein, CDR3 DNA. A D gene is named only where the DNA matches it firmly. Size is omitted from some rows. Given values are once, few, many or a class for expanded clones.

>few|TRBV6-1|.|TRBJ1-5
CASSWVTGQPQHF
TGTGCCAGCAGCTGGGTGACAGGCCAGCCCCAGCATTTT
>few|TRBV7-9|TRBD1|TRBJ1-2
CASSPLGQGFYGYTF
TGTGCCAGCAGCCCCTTGGGACAGGGGTTCTATGGCTACACCTTC
>.|TRBV20-1|.|TRBJ2-7
CSARGLQVYEQYF
TGCAGTGCTAGGGGACTTCAGGTATACGAGCAGTACTTC
>many|TRBV24-1|.|TRBJ1-5
CATQRGKANQPQHF
TGTGCCACCCAACGGGGCAAGGCCAATCAGCCCCAGCATTTT
>.|TRBV5-1|.|TRBJ1-6
CASRPLGVDYNSPLHF
TGCGCCAGCAGGCCTTTAGGGGTTGACTATAATTCACCCCTCCACTTT
>.|TRBV3-1|.|TRBJ1-3
CASSQGRSSGNTIYF
TGTGCCAGCAGCCAAGGACGGAGCTCTGGAAACACCATATATTTT
>few|TRBV18|TRBD2|TRBJ2-1
CASSLNRPGLADNEQFF
TGTGCCAGCTCACTTAATAGACCGGGACTAGCGGACAATGAGCAGTTCTTC
>few|TRBV20-1|TRBD1|TRBJ2-1
CSARDPQGAYNEQFF
TGCAGTGCTAGAGATCCACAGGGGGCCTACAATGAGCAGTTCTTC
>many|TRBV9|.|TRBJ2-3
CASSVGEYYPDTQYF
TGTGCCAGCAGCGTAGGGGAATACTACCCAGATACGCAGTATTTT
>few|TRBV5-1|TRBD1|TRBJ1-2
CASSLKTGNNGYTF
TGCGCCAGCAGCTTGAAGACAGGGAACAATGGCTACACCTTC
>.|TRBV7-9|.|TRBJ2-7
CASFKFYEQYF
TGTGCCAGCTTTAAGTTTTACGAGCAGTACTTC
>few|TRBV4-3|.|TRBJ2-2
CASSQEVGRTWELFF
TGCGCCAGCAGCCAAGAGGTGGGCCGGACCTGGGAGCTGTTTTTT
>many|TRBV28|.|TRBJ2-6
CASSPPGQLLSSGANVLTF
TGTGCCAGCAGTCCCCCCGGACAGCTTCTTAGCTCTGGGGCCAACGTCCTGACTTTC
>few|TRBV6-5|.|TRBJ2-5
CASSYSGGQGTETQYF
TGTGCCAGCAGTTACTCGGGGGGGCAGGGCACGGAGACCCAGTACTTC
>few|TRBV5-1|.|TRBJ2-7
CASSLDRAEQYF
TGCGCCAGCAGCTTGGACAGGGCCGAGCAGTACTTC
>few|TRBV12-3/TRBV12-4|TRBD1|TRBJ1-6
CASSARDRGSPLHF
TGTGCCAGCAGTGCCCGGGACAGGGGTTCACCCCTCCACTTT
>few|TRBV7-8|.|TRBJ2-3
CASSLALGTGVHSLYF
TGTGCCAGCAGCTTAGCGCTTGGGACGGGGGTCCACTCTCTGTATTTT
>.|TRBV20-1|TRBD1|TRBJ2-1
CSARRDSYNEQFF
TGCAGTGCTAGAAGGGACAGCTACAATGAGCAGTTCTTC
>.|TRBV12-3/TRBV12-4|TRBD1|TRBJ1-5
CASSPSSTGVNQPQHF
TGTGCCAGCAGCCCCTCCTCAACAGGGGTCAATCAGCCCCAGCATTTT
>few|TRBV20-1|.|TRBJ2-5
CSARSGGFRTQYF
TGCAGTGCTAGGTCAGGCGGGTTCAGGACCCAGTACTTC
>many|TRBV25-1|.|TRBJ2-6
CASSAPFPGANVLTF
TGTGCCAGCAGTGCCCCATTCCCCGGGGCCAACGTCCTGACTTTC
>few|TRBV7-3|.|TRBJ2-7
CASSLGGGRDYEQYF
TGTGCCAGCAGCCTCGGGGGCGGGAGAGACTACGAGCAGTACTTC
>few|TRBV2|.|TRBJ1-4
CASSGSTEKLFF
TGTGCCAGCAGTGGCAGTACTGAAAAACTGTTTTTT
>.|TRBV20-1|.|TRBJ2-3
CSAREGAPDTQYF
TGCAGTGCTAGAGAGGGGGCTCCAGATACGCAGTATTTT